This TCR beta chain was sequenced for a study of blood T cells in healthy people across ages. Study-level results: Estimated diversity, derived from one million T cells, was regarded as an underestimate. CMV status of donors was unknown, possibly confounding expanded clonotype changes. Strongly correlated with naive T cell percentage was TCR beta diversity.

Germline V gene sequence: CDR1 DFQATT, CDR2 SNEGSKA (reference sequence). The CDR3 spans 16 residues. The V and J ends lost 4 bases and 5 bases, in that order; junction bases with no gene match: 13. A second PCR of about 7 to 11 cycles used a sample-barcoded 5' primer and a J-beta primer mix. TCRdb itself ran the 5' RACE reads through MiXCR, one entry per CDR3 protein. The repertoire holds hundreds of thousands of distinct CDR3 sequences, with about 62% as singletons. This clonotype was counted once. Its antigen is currently unknown. A much larger clone differs by one base, so this may be a read error.

The genes are TRBV20-1 and TRBJ1-2, with 10 bases matching TRBD1. The receptor comes from a man aged 30-40 years in good health. The sample comprised blood. CDR3 amino acids: CSATPGTGASEYGYTF. CDR3 DNA: TGCAGTGCTACCCCGGGGACAGGGGCTTCCGAATATGGCTACACCTTC.